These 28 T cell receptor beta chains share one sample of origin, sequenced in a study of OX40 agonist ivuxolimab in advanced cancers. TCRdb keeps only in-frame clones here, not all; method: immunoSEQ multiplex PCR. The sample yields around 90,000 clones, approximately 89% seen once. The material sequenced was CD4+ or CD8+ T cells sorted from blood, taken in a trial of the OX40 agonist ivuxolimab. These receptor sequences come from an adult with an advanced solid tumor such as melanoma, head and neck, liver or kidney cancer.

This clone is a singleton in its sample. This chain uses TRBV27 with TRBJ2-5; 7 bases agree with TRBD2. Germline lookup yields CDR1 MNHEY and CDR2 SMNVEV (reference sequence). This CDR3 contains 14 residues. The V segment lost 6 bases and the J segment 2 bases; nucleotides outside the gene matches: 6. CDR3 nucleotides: TGTGCCAGCAGGGAAGCGGGACGTCAAGAGACCCAGTACTTC. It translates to CASREAGRQETQYF.

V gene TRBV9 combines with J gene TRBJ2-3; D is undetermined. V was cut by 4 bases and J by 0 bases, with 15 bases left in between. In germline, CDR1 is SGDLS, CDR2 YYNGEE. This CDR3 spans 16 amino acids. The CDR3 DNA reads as TGTGCCAGCAGCCCCGCAGGTGGGCTTAGCACAGATACGCAGTATTTT. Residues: CASSPAGGLSTDTQYF.

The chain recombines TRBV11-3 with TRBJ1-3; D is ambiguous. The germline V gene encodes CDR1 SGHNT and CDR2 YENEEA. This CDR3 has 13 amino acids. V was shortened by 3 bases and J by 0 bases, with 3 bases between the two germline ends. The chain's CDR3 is CASSFSSGNTIYF. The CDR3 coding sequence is TGTGCCAGCAGCTTTAGCTCTGGAAACACCATATATTTT.

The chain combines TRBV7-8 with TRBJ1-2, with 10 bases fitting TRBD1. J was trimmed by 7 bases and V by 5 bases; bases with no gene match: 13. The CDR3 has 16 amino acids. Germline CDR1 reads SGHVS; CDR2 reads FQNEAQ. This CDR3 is CASSDNYRDRGVGYTF. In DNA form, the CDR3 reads TGTGCCAGCAGCGATAACTACCGGGACAGGGGAGTTGGCTACACCTTC.

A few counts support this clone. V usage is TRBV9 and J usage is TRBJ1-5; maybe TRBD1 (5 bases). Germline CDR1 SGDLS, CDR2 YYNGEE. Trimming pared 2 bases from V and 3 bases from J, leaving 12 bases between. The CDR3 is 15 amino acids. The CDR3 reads CASSVEGLANQPQHF. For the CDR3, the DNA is TGTGCCAGCAGCGTCGAGGGGTTGGCCAATCAGCCCCAGCATTTT.

The CDR3 DNA is TGTGCCTGGAGTATCCGAGGGGTCCACGAGCAGTACTTC. The encoded protein is CAWSIRGVHEQYF. The chain uses TRBV30 and TRBJ2-7; perhaps D is TRBD1 or TRBD2 (5 bases each). V shed 2 bases and J shed 5 bases, with 13 bases lying between them. The CDR3 spans 13 residues. Germline V lookup: CDR1 GTSNPN, CDR2 SVGIG (reference sequence).

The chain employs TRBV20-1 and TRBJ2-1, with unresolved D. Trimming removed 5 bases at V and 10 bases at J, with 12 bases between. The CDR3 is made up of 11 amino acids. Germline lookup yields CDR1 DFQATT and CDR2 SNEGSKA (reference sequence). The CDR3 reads CSALFRWEQFF. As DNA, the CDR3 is TGCAGTGCTCTCTTTAGGTGGGAGCAGTTCTTC.

DNA for the CDR3: TGTGCCAGCAGTGAAGCCAGGGGGCTACAGCCCCAGCATTTT. Translating gives CASSEARGLQPQHF. The V gene is TRBV6-1, the J gene TRBJ1-5; 8 positions agree with TRBD1. The length of the CDR3 is 14 residues. Germline CDR1 is MNHNS and CDR2 is SASEGT. Germline trimming cut 0 bases from V and 7 bases from J; bases unmatched to any gene: 2.

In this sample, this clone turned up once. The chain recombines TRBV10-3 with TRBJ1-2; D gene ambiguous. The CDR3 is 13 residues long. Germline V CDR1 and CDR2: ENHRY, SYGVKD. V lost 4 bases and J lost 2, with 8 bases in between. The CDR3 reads CAISGNTNYGYTF. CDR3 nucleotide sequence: TGTGCCATCAGTGGTAACACAAACTATGGCTACACCTTC.

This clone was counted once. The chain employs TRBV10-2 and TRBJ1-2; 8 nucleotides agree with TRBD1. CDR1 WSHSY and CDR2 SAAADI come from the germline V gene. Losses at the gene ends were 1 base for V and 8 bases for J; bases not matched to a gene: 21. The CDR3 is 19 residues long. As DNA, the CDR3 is TGCGCCAGCAGTGAGTGGCCGTCAGGGGGCGCGTCTATCTCTTCGGGCTACACCTTC. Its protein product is CASSEWPSGGASISSGYTF.

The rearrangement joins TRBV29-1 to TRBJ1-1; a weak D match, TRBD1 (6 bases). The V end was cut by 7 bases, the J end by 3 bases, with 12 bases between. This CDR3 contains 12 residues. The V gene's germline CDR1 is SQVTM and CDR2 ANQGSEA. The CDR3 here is CSGGSGDTEAFF. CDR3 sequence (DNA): TGCAGCGGAGGGTCAGGGGACACTGAAGCTTTCTTT.

CDR3 DNA: TGCGCCAGCAGCCGAAACAGGGGGGGGAACACTGAAGCTTTCTTT. It specifies CASSRNRGGNTEAFF. The chain combines TRBV4-1 with TRBJ1-1, with 8 bases aligning to TRBD1. The CDR3 totals 15 residues. Germline V CDR1 and CDR2: MGHRA, YSYEKL. The V and J ends lost 4 bases and 1 base, in that order; junction bases with no gene match: 5.

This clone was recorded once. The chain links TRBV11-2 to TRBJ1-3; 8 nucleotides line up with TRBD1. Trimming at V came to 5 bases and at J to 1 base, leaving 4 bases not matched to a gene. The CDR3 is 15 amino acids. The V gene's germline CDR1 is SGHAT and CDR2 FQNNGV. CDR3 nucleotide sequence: TGTGCCAGCAGCCCCAGGGGGCAGTCTGGAAACACCATATATTTT. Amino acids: CASSPRGQSGNTIYF.

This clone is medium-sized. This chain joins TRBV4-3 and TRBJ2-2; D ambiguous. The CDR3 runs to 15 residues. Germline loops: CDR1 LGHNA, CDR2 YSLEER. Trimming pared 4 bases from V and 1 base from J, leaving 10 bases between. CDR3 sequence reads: CASSRNYKNTGELFF. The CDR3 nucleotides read TGCGCCAGCAGCCGAAATTACAAGAACACCGGGGAGCTGTTTTTT.

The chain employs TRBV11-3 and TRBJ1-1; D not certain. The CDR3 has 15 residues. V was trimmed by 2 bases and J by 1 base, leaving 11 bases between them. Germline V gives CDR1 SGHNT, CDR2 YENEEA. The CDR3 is CASSLRVQKNTEAFF. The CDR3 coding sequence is TGTGCCAGCAGCTTACGAGTTCAGAAGAACACTGAAGCTTTCTTT.

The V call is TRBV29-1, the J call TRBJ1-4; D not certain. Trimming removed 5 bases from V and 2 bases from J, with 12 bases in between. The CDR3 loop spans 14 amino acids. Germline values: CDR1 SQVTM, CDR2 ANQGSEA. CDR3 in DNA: TGCAGCGTTTCTCGAGGATCCACTAATGAAAAACTGTTTTTT. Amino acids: CSVSRGSTNEKLFF.

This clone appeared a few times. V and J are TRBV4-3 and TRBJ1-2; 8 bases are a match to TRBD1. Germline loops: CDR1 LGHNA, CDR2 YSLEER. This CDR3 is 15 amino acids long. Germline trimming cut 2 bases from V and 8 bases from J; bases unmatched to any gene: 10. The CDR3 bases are TGCGCCAGCAGCCAACAGGGGGCGGTTGAGGGAGGCTACACCTTC. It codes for CASSQQGAVEGGYTF.

The CDR3 is CASSILTSGLQETQYF. The CDR3 DNA follows: TGTGCCAGTAGTATACTAACTAGCGGACTCCAAGAGACCCAGTACTTC. The chain has TRBV19 and TRBJ2-5; 8 bases agree with TRBD2. Trimming at V came to 2 bases and at J to 1 base, leaving 6 bases not matched to a gene. CDR1 is LNHDA and CDR2 is SQIVND in the germline V gene (reference sequence). The CDR3 covers 16 residues.

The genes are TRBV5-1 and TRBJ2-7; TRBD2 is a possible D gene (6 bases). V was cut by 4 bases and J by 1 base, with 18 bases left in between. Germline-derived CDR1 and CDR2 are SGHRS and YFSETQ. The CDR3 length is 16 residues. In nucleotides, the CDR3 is TGCGCCAGCAGCATAAATTCGGGAGATGGTTCCTACGAGCAGTACTTC. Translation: CASSINSGDGSYEQYF.

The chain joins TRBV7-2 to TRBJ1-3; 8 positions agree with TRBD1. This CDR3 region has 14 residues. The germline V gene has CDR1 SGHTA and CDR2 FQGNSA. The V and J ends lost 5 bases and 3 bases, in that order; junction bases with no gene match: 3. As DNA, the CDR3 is TGTGCCAGCAGCGCCGGGACAGGTGGAAACACCATATATTTT. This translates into CASSAGTGGNTIYF.

CDR3 in DNA: TGCGCCAGCAGTGAGCGGACTAGTAACGAGCAGTACTTC. Residues: CASSERTSNEQYF. The chain links TRBV10-1 to TRBJ2-7, with 7 nucleotides matching TRBD2. Germline trimming cut 2 bases from V and 5 bases from J; bases unmatched to any gene: 3. The CDR3 runs 13 residues. Germline assignment: CDR1 WNHNN and CDR2 SYGVQD (reference sequence).

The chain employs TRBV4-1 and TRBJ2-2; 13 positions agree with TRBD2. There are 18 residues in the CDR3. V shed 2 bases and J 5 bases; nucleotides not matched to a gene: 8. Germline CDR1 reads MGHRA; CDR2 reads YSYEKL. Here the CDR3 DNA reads TGCGCCAGCAGCCAAACCGGGACTAGCGGGATCGGGACCGGGGAGCTGTTTTTT. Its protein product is CASSQTGTSGIGTGELFF.

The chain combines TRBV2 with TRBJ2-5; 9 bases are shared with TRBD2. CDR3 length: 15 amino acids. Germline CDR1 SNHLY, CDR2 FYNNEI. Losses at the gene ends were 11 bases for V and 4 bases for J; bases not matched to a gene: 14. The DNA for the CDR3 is TGTGCCTCTGGGAGACTAGCGGTAGGAATAGAGACCCAGTACTTC. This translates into CASGRLAVGIETQYF.

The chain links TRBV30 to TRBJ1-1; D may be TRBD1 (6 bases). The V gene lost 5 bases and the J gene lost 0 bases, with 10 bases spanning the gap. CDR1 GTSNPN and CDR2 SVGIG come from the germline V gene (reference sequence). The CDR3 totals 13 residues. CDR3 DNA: TGTGCCTGGGAGGGGGTCGTGAACACTGAAGCTTTCTTT. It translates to CAWEGVVNTEAFF.

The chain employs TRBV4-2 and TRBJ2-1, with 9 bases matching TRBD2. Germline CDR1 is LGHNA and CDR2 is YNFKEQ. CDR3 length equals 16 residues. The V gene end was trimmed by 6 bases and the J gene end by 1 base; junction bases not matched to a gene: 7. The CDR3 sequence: CASRETSGMSYNEQFF. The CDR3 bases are TGTGCCAGCAGGGAGACTAGCGGTATGTCCTACAATGAGCAGTTCTTC.

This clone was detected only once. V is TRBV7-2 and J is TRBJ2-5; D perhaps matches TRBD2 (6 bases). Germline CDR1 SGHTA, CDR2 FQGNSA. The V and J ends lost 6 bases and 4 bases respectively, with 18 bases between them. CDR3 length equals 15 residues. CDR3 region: CASSNDGGSRETQYF. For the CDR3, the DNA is TGTGCCAGCAGTAACGACGGGGGTTCCCGAGAGACCCAGTACTTC.

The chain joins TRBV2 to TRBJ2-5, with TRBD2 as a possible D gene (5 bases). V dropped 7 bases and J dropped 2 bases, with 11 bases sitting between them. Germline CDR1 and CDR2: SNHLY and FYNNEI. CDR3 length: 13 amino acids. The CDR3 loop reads CASIKDLQETQYF. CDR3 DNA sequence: TGTGCCAGCATCAAGGACTTACAAGAGACCCAGTACTTC.

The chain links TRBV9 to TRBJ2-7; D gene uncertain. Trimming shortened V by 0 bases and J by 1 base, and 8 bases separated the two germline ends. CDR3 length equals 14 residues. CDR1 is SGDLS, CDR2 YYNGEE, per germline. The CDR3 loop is CASSVVSESYEQYF. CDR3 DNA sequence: TGTGCCAGCAGCGTAGTTTCAGAATCCTACGAGCAGTACTTC.